This paragraph reports one T cell receptor beta chain. Germline CDR1 and CDR2: SGHTA and FQGTGA. V lost 5 bases and J 0 bases, leaving 11 bases between the germline ends. The CDR3 length is 15 residues. This sample is drawn from a study of blood T cell repertoires in COVID-19. Study details: From the United States, Italy and Spain came samples of acute and convalescent COVID-19. PBMCs, B-cell-depleted T cells, or T cells were the source of the cDNA or gDNA that made up the material.

As originally analysed: Reference gene primers were amplified, and this amplification served to estimate nucleated cell counts. Some clones are missing from TCRdb's copy, which holds only in-frame ones; the method was immunoSEQ multiplex PCR. The V and J calls and clone size come from that table; D and trimming were worked out from the DNA. The sample holds around 56,000 clones; around 87% are singletons and the top ten take around 6.9%. The J gene is TRBJ2-1, the V gene TRBV7-3; TRBD2 is a possible D gene (5 bases). The receptor comes from a man aged 60 to 69 with active or convalescent COVID-19. The sample was peripheral blood. CDR3 sequence reads: CASSQRRSSYNEQFF. The CDR3 DNA sequence: TGTGCCAGCAGCCAAAGGAGGAGCTCCTACAATGAGCAGTTCTTC.